The TCR beta chain described here comes from a study of regulatory T cells in long-lasting Graves disease. Study-wide results and limits: Thyroid tissue was not studied; only peripheral blood was.

As for this clonotype: Its antigen is unknown.

Per the germline V gene, CDR1 is SGHAT and CDR2 is FQNNGV. The CDR3 runs 13 residues. V lost 6 bases and J lost 11, with 14 bases in between. Time point given: newly diagnosed GD, antithyroid drugs for less than 3 months. From RNA extracted from PBMCs, the TCR library was made. EDTA tubes received around 9 milliliters of drawn peripheral blood. The TCR beta library used iRepertoire HTBI primers with Arm-PCR amplification of CDR3. TCRdb used MiXCR to reprocess the multiplex PCR reads, holding one entry per CDR3 protein. The table includes around 480,000 distinct CDR3 sequences, 15% to 20% detected once. This sample also appeared in a second study, on T cells in Graves' hyperthyroidism and ophthalmopathy. Per that study: A first-round RT-PCR of the TCR CDR3 used the HTBI primer set.

The rearrangement links TRBV11-2 to TRBJ1-6; D may be TRBD1 (6 bases). The specimen was peripheral blood mononuclear cells (PBMCs), collected at new diagnosis, from a patient treated with antithyroid drugs. This sequence was found in a man aged 35 to 55 with Graves disease. DNA of the CDR3: TGTGCCAGCAGGAAAACAGGGAGACCACCCCTCCACTTT. Protein: CASRKTGRPPLHF.